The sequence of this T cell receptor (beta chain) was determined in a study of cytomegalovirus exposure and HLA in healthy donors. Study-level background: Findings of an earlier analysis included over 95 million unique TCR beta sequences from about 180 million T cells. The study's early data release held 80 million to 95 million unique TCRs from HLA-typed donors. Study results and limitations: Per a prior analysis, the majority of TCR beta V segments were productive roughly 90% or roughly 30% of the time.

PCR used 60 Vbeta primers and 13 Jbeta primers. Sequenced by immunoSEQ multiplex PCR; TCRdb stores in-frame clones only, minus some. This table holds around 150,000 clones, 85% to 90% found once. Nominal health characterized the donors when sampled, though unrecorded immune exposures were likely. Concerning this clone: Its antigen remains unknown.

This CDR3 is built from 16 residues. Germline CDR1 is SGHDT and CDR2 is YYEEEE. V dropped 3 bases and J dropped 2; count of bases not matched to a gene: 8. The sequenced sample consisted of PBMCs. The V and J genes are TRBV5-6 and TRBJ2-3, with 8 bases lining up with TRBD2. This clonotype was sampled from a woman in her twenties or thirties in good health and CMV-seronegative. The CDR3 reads CASSSIAGRSTDTQYF. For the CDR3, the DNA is TGTGCCAGCAGCTCAATAGCGGGGAGATCCACAGATACGCAGTATTTT.